A single sample is the source of the 32 T cell receptor beta chains below, sequenced in a study of CXCR3-negative and CXCR3-positive naive CD8 T cells. Study observations and caveats: Researchers report that CXCR3-positive naive cells carry more hydrophobic TRB CDR3s than CXCR3-negative naive cells.

The authors prepared UMI-labeled TRB cDNA libraries by 5' RACE. TCRdb reprocessed the 5' RACE reads; each CDR3 protein has one entry and no DNA is given. This sample's table reports 90,000 to 100,000 distinct CDR3 sequences. Antigen specificity for these receptors is unknown. Sequenced material: naive CXCR3+ CD8+ T cells from blood. Specified subset: CD45RO-CCR7+CD27+CD95- naive CD8+ T cells expressing CXCR3 (TNR3+). The receptors here all came from a human donor in good health. Some clones in this sample may be carry-over from other donors' samples.

This chain links TRBV5-1 with TRBJ1-4. From germline, CDR1 is SGHRS and CDR2 YFSETQ. This CDR3 region has 14 residues. The CDR3 is CASSLGGLNEKLFF.

The rearrangement uses TRBV21-1 and TRBJ1-2; TCRdb lists TRBD1, though no DNA is available to test this call. TRBV21-1 is listed as a pseudogene. The CDR3 runs 16 residues. The CDR3 is CASSLQGPLRRLGYTF.

The chain is built from TRBV10-1 and TRBJ2-7. This CDR3 has 17 amino acids. Germline V gene sequence: CDR1 WNHNN, CDR2 SYGVQD (reference sequence). The CDR3 spells CASSEPLGSVGAYEQYF.

The CDR3 sequence: CSVEGGQRSSHEQYF. The rearrangement uses TRBV29-1 and TRBJ2-7; TCRdb's D call, TRBD1, is unchecked because there is no DNA. Germline-derived CDR1 and CDR2 are SQVTM and ANQGSEA. This CDR3 is built from 15 residues.

The chain has TRBV27 and TRBJ1-1; the TCRdb D gene call, TRBD1, has no DNA to confirm it. CDR1 MNHEY and CDR2 SMNVEV come from the germline V gene (reference sequence). There are 17 residues in the CDR3. This CDR3 is CASSFSLTGVMNTEAFF.

The rearrangement links TRBV5-6 to TRBJ2-3; without DNA, the TCRdb call of TRBD2 cannot be checked. In germline, CDR1 is SGHDT, CDR2 YYEEEE. The CDR3 spans 12 residues. CDR3 amino acids: CASLGGTDTQYF.

The rearrangement links TRBV2 to TRBJ2-3; as DNA is missing, the TRBD1 call by TCRdb cannot be tested. Germline V lookup: CDR1 SNHLY, CDR2 FYNNEI. The CDR3 covers 18 residues. The CDR3 is CASSDPRTGGDFTDTQYF.

V usage is TRBV7-2 and J usage is TRBJ2-7; TCRdb returns TRBD2, unconfirmable since there is no DNA. CDR1 and CDR2 from the germline V gene are SGHTA and FQGNSA. This CDR3 region has 14 residues. The CDR3: CASSLEVGAYEQYF.

V gene TRBV29-1 combines with J gene TRBJ2-3; TCRdb designates TRBD2, a call that cannot be tested without DNA. Germline V gene data show CDR1 as SQVTM and CDR2 as ANQGSEA. The CDR3 length is 14 residues. CDR3 residues: CSAELAGGPNTQYF.

This rearrangement joins TRBV9 to TRBJ2-7. Germline V lookup: CDR1 SGDLS, CDR2 YYNGEE. CDR3 size: 14 residues. The CDR3 sequence is CASSFQTDSYEQYF.

The chain links TRBV10-2 to TRBJ1-2; absent DNA, TCRdb's TRBD1 call cannot be checked. Germline V gene data show CDR1 as WSHSY and CDR2 as SAAADI. The length of the CDR3 is 14 residues. CDR3 sequence reads: CASGFNRGTDGYTF.

The gene calls are TRBV7-9 and TRBJ2-1; the D gene TCRdb calls, TRBD2, cannot be checked with no DNA. Germline values: CDR1 SEHNR, CDR2 FQNEAQ (reference sequence). The CDR3 has 13 residues. The CDR3 reads CASSPPRYNEQFF.

This chain connects TRBV5-6 to TRBJ2-7; TCRdb outputs TRBD2, but without DNA this stays unchecked. The CDR3 sequence is 15 residues long. Germline V gene data show CDR1 as SGHDT and CDR2 as YYEEEE. The CDR3 reads CASSLVGEASYEQYF.

The V gene is TRBV10-3, the J gene TRBJ1-5; there is no DNA to check the TCRdb D call of TRBD1. The CDR3 loop spans 13 amino acids. Germline V gene lookup returns CDR1 ENHRY and CDR2 SYGVKD. Here the CDR3 reads CAISDDGRQPQHF.

The genes are TRBV5-1 and TRBJ2-7. Germline V gene sequence: CDR1 SGHRS, CDR2 YFSETQ. The length of the CDR3 is 14 residues. The CDR3 here is CASSFDRGSYEQYF. Looking up the rest from reference TRBV5-1 and TRBJ2-7 gives the full variable domain: KAGVTQTPRYLIKTRGQQVTLSCSPISGHRSVSWYQQTPGQGLQFLFEYFSETQRNKGNFPGRFSGRQFSNSRSEMNVSTLELGDSALYLCASSFDRGSYEQYFGPGTRLTVT.

The chain is built from TRBV7-6 and TRBJ2-5; without DNA, the TCRdb call of TRBD2 cannot be checked. CDR3 size: 16 residues. The germline V gene encodes CDR1 SGHVS and CDR2 FNYEAQ. CDR3 protein: CASSPHSGTLQETQYF.

The CDR3 loop is CSALSGGHEQYF. The genes are TRBV20-1 and TRBJ2-7; TCRdb outputs TRBD1, but without DNA this stays unchecked. Per germline, CDR1 DFQATT and CDR2 SNEGSKA (reference sequence). The CDR3 totals 12 residues.

The CDR3 protein is CASSLRIGTGELFF. This chain connects TRBV7-6 to TRBJ2-2. This CDR3 comprises 14 residues. The germline V gene has CDR1 SGHVS and CDR2 FNYEAQ.

The chain uses TRBV5-1 and TRBJ1-2; there is no DNA to check the TCRdb D call of TRBD1. The CDR3 totals 16 residues. Per the germline V gene, CDR1 is SGHRS and CDR2 is YFSETQ. The CDR3 sequence is CASSLPRDRGYDGYTF.

The chain carries TRBV6-2 or TRBV6-3 and TRBJ2-2; TCRdb's D call, TRBD1, is unchecked because there is no DNA. This CDR3 contains 15 residues. Germline CDR1 is MNHEY and CDR2 is SVGEGT. CDR3 amino acids: CASVLTGGFTGELFF.

The chain recombines TRBV10-3 with TRBJ2-3; TCRdb calls TRBD2, which cannot be checked without DNA. The CDR3 spans 15 residues. Germline-derived CDR1 and CDR2 are ENHRY and SYGVKD. CDR3 region: CAISDPSGSTDTQYF.

CDR3 region: CASSYTREAREQFF. The rearrangement uses TRBV6-5 and TRBJ2-1; TCRdb picks TRBD2, but there is no DNA to check that call. This CDR3 has 14 residues. Germline lookup yields CDR1 MNHEY and CDR2 SVGAGI.

V gene TRBV7-9 combines with J gene TRBJ2-7. This CDR3 is 11 amino acids long. Germline V lookup: CDR1 SEHNR, CDR2 FQNEAQ (reference sequence). This CDR3 is CASSLEGWQYF.

The chain couples TRBV7-9 to TRBJ1-1. The CDR3 has 12 amino acids. Germline assignment: CDR1 SEHNR and CDR2 FQNEAQ (reference sequence). CDR3 residues: CASSPTNSEAFF.

The rearrangement joins TRBV6-5 to TRBJ2-1. This CDR3 has 15 residues. Germline V gives CDR1 MNHEY, CDR2 SVGAGI. The CDR3 sequence is CASSYSGGSYNEQFF.

The chain has TRBV7-2 and TRBJ1-1; TCRdb returns TRBD1, unconfirmable since there is no DNA. CDR1 SGHTA and CDR2 FQGNSA come from the germline V gene. The CDR3 extends over 14 amino acids. The CDR3 loop is CASSTTGGNTEAFF.

The V and J genes are TRBV27 and TRBJ1-1. Looked up from germline, CDR1 is MNHEY and CDR2 is SMNVEV (reference sequence). The CDR3 runs 11 residues. CDR3 loop: CASSTRYEAFF.

The gene calls are TRBV7-9 and TRBJ1-2; lacking DNA, the TRBD1 call made by TCRdb goes unchecked. This CDR3 is built from 14 residues. CDR1 SEHNR and CDR2 FQNEAQ come from the germline V gene (reference sequence). The CDR3 sequence is CASSHGQGDYGYTF.

The CDR3 is CASSIGLALGDEQFF. This rearrangement joins TRBV19 to TRBJ2-1; no DNA is available, so the TRBD2 call from TCRdb remains unchecked. This CDR3 contains 15 residues. In germline, CDR1 is LNHDA, CDR2 SQIVND (reference sequence).

J is TRBJ2-1 and V is TRBV19; TCRdb picks TRBD1, but there is no DNA to check that call. This CDR3 spans 14 amino acids. CDR1 is LNHDA, CDR2 SQIVND, per germline (reference sequence). The chain's CDR3 is CASSRQGYFNEQFF.

This chain links TRBV7-9 with TRBJ2-7. Per the germline V gene, CDR1 is SEHNR and CDR2 is FQNEAQ (reference sequence). The CDR3 loop spans 12 amino acids. The CDR3 protein is CASSLLVSEQYF.

The CDR3 here is CASRKTSYNEQFF. The chain is built from TRBV5-1 and TRBJ2-1. Germline V gives CDR1 SGHRS, CDR2 YFSETQ. The CDR3 extends over 13 amino acids.